The rows below give T cell receptor beta chains drawn from one sample of a study of response to subunit inactivated influenza vaccine. A single record per CDR3 protein comes from TCRdb applying MiXCR to the RT-PCR reads. The sample has approximately 520,000 distinct CDR3 sequences; 16% are singletons. Sequenced material: CD4+ T cells sorted from PBMCs, taken roughly 24 months after vaccination. These receptors came from a man in his fifties or sixties who received an inactivated influenza vaccine. CDR3s include the opening cysteine and the closing phenylalanine or tryptophan. A D gene is named only where the DNA matches it firmly. Rows give clone size only sometimes, using once, few, many, or a class for an expanded clone.

d_gene,abundance,v_gene,j_gene,CDR3nt,CDR3aa
TRBD1,many,TRBV15,TRBJ2-2,TGTGCCACCAGCGAGGGACAGGGGAACACCGGGGAGCTGTTTTTT,CATSEGQGNTGELFF
NA,few,TRBV7-9,TRBJ1-2,TGTGCCAGCAGCTCCGAATATGGCTACACCTTC,CASSSEYGYTF
NA,NA,TRBV12-3/TRBV12-4,TRBJ2-7,TGTGCCAGCAGTTTCGAGGGAACTGGTTTCTACGAGCAGTACTTC,CASSFEGTGFYEQYF
TRBD2,NA,TRBV29-1,TRBJ2-7,TGCAGCGTGTGTCCCGGGGGGTCCTACGAGCAGTACTTC,CSVCPGGSYEQYF
NA,NA,TRBV12-3/TRBV12-4,TRBJ1-5,TGTGCCAGCAGGGCAGGAGTAGGGCAGGACTTCAATCAGCCCCAGCATTTT,CASRAGVGQDFNQPQHF
NA,few,TRBV25-1,TRBJ2-1,TGTGCCAGCAGTGGGGCCGGGACACGACGTTTCGATGAGCAGTTCTTC,CASSGAGTRRFDEQFF
NA,few,TRBV12-3/TRBV12-4,TRBJ2-5,TGTGCCAGCACCTCAGTAGGACTAGGGGGATCTCAGTACTTC,CASTSVGLGGSQYF
TRBD2,few,TRBV20-1,TRBJ2-1,TGCAGTGCCCGGAGGGGCGGGAGGGTTAGGGGGGAGCAGTTCTTC,CSARRGGRVRGEQFF
TRBD1,few,TRBV3-1,TRBJ2-1,TGTGCCAGCAGCCAGAGAACCGGGACAGGGAGTAGAGGGCAGTTCTTC,CASSQRTGTGSRGQFF
NA,NA,TRBV4-2,TRBJ2-7,TGTGCCAGCAGCCAAGTGGAGGGTTTAAACTACGAGCAGTACTTC,CASSQVEGLNYEQYF
TRBD1,many,TRBV5-1,TRBJ2-1,TGCGCCAGCAGCTGGACCGGGACAGGGGCAAACAATGAGCAGTTCTTC,CASSWTGTGANNEQFF
NA,few,TRBV30,TRBJ1-5,TGTGCCTGGAGTGTACGGGGTACCCTCAATCAGCCCCAGCATTTT,CAWSVRGTLNQPQHF
NA,few,TRBV5-6,TRBJ2-5,TGTGCCAGCGGAGGTAAACGGAAACAAGAGACCCAGTACTTC,CASGGKRKQETQYF
NA,NA,TRBV20-1,TRBJ2-7,TGCAGTGCCCCCTCGGACAGTCTCACGGAGCAGTACTTC,CSAPSDSLTEQYF
TRBD2,few,TRBV6-2/TRBV6-3,TRBJ2-3,TGTGCCAGCAGCAAACGAAACAGCGGGAGAACAGATACGCAGTATTTT,CASSKRNSGRTDTQYF
TRBD2,many,TRBV5-1,TRBJ2-1,TGCGCCAGCAGCGTAACTAGCGGCTCCTACAATGAGCAGTTCTTC,CASSVTSGSYNEQFF
NA,NA,TRBV6-5,TRBJ1-5,TGTGCCAGCAGTTACTCGTCAGGGGAGAAGCCCCAGCATTTT,CASSYSSGEKPQHF
TRBD2,few,TRBV20-1,TRBJ2-3,TGCAGTGCTAGCCCAGCGGGAGGGCCCCCCACAGATACGCAGTATTTT,CSASPAGGPPTDTQYF
NA,few,TRBV12-3/TRBV12-4,TRBJ2-7,TGTGCCAGCAGTGGGGGCGCGGAGCCCCACGAGCAGTACTTC,CASSGGAEPHEQYF
NA,NA,TRBV28,TRBJ2-2,TGTGCCATCACAGGGACGAACACCGGGGAGCTGTTTTTT,CAITGTNTGELFF
TRBD1,NA,TRBV5-5,TRBJ1-5,TGTGCCAGCAGCTTGGCCCCCTACCGGGACAGGGGAGGTCAGCCCCAGCATTTT,CASSLAPYRDRGGQPQHF
NA,few,TRBV7-2,TRBJ1-4,TGTGCCAGCAGCTTAGCGGCGACAGAACATGAAAAACTGTTTTTT,CASSLAATEHEKLFF
TRBD1,NA,TRBV12-3/TRBV12-4,TRBJ2-5,TGTGCCAGCAGTGCCCCAGGGACAGGGGTAAGAGAGACCCAGTACTTC,CASSAPGTGVRETQYF
TRBD2,NA,TRBV28,TRBJ2-7,TGTGCCAGCAGTTTATCTAGCGGGAGTAACTACGAGCAGTACTTC,CASSLSSGSNYEQYF
NA,NA,TRBV29-1,TRBJ2-1,TGCAGCGTTGGTAGCAGGTACAATGAGCAGTTCTTC,CSVGSRYNEQFF
NA,NA,TRBV5-1,TRBJ2-7,TGCGCCAGCAGCTTGGGGGTTTGGGCCAGGGACCCGAACGAGCAGTACTTC,CASSLGVWARDPNEQYF
NA,NA,TRBV5-1,TRBJ1-1,TGCGCCAGCAGCCCCGACAGGATTCCGAACACTGAAGCTTTCTTT,CASSPDRIPNTEAFF
TRBD2,few,TRBV3-1,TRBJ2-1,TGTGCCAGCAGCCTCGACGCTAGCGGTTCCTACAATGAGCAGTTCTTC,CASSLDASGSYNEQFF
TRBD2,NA,TRBV11-1,TRBJ2-4,TGTGCCAGCAGCCCTCGCCTCTGGGGACTAGCGGGGAACAAAAACATTCAGTACTTC,CASSPRLWGLAGNKNIQYF
NA,few,TRBV5-1,TRBJ2-7,TGCGCCAGCAGCCTGGGACCTTCCGAGAACTACGAGCAGTACTTC,CASSLGPSENYEQYF
TRBD1,NA,TRBV27,TRBJ2-7,TGTGCCAGCAGTTTCACAGGGGTTAGGGGTAACGAGCAGTACTTC,CASSFTGVRGNEQYF
NA,many,TRBV12-3/TRBV12-4,TRBJ2-1,TGTGCCAGCAGTTTTGTGGCGCGGGGGCCCTACAAACGCAATGAGCAGTTCTTC,CASSFVARGPYKRNEQFF
NA,many,TRBV11-2,TRBJ2-3,TGTGCCAGCAGCTTAGGCTCGAACACAGATACGCAGTATTTT,CASSLGSNTDTQYF
TRBD2,NA,TRBV28,TRBJ2-1,TGTGCCAGCAGCACTAGCGGTAGGAATGAGCAGTTCTTC,CASSTSGRNEQFF
NA,few,TRBV7-9,TRBJ2-7,TGTGCCAGCACTCACAGTGGGGGCGAGCAGTACTTC,CASTHSGGEQYF
TRBD1,NA,TRBV30,TRBJ2-3,TGTGCCTGGAGTAAGGACAGGGCCACAGATACGCAGTATTTT,CAWSKDRATDTQYF
NA,few,TRBV18,TRBJ2-2,TGTGCCAGCTCTGTAAAAGGGCCAACGAACACCGGGGAGCTGTTTTTT,CASSVKGPTNTGELFF
NA,NA,TRBV6-6,TRBJ1-6,TGTGCCAGCAGTTACGACTATAATTCACCCCTCCACTTT,CASSYDYNSPLHF
NA,NA,TRBV20-1,TRBJ1-1,TGCAGTGCCCCGGGGGGGGGCAGTCTGAACACTGAAGCTTTCTTT,CSAPGGGSLNTEAFF
TRBD1,few,TRBV20-1,TRBJ2-2,TGCAGTGCTGTACAGGGGACGGCCGGGGAGCTGTTTTTT,CSAVQGTAGELFF
NA,NA,TRBV5-6,TRBJ2-3,TGTGCCAGCAGCACTCTGGGGGTCTCCACAGATACGCAGTATTTT,CASSTLGVSTDTQYF
NA,few,TRBV12-3/TRBV12-4,TRBJ2-2,TGTGCCAGCAGTTTAGCCGGCAGTTTCACCGGGGAGCTGTTTTTT,CASSLAGSFTGELFF
NA,NA,TRBV5-1,TRBJ2-3,TGCGCCAGCAGCTTGGCCTCAACCGGTGATACGCAGTATTTT,CASSLASTGDTQYF
NA,few,TRBV6-5,TRBJ2-1,TGTGCCAGCAGTTATCCTCTTGCGCGGAGGGATGAGAATGAGCAGTTCTTC,CASSYPLARRDENEQFF
NA,NA,TRBV12-5,TRBJ2-2,TGTGCTAACCCGGTGAGGATCGGGGAGCTGTTTTTT,CANPVRIGELFF
NA,NA,TRBV3-1,TRBJ1-3,TGTGCCAGCGGGGGCTCTGGAAACACCATATATTTT,CASGGSGNTIYF
NA,NA,TRBV7-2,TRBJ1-1,TGTGCCAGCAGCTTAGCCTCGGGGGGCACTGAAGCTTTCTTT,CASSLASGGTEAFF
TRBD1,few,TRBV5-1,TRBJ2-7,TGCGCCAGCAGACCGACAGGGACACCTAGGGCGTACTTC,CASRPTGTPRAYF
NA,few,TRBV29-1,TRBJ1-1,TGCAGCGTTGTGGCAGTCCCGAACACTGAAGCTTTCTTT,CSVVAVPNTEAFF
NA,NA,TRBV2,TRBJ2-1,TGTGCCAGCAGTGATTGGGTTTCCTACAATGAGCAGTTCTTC,CASSDWVSYNEQFF
TRBD1,few,TRBV4-2,TRBJ2-2,TGTGCCAGCAGCCAAGGGGACAGGGAGGCCGGGGAGCTGTTTTTT,CASSQGDREAGELFF
NA,NA,TRBV7-9,TRBJ2-5,TGTGCCAGCAGCCAGATCAAACTGGCCCCCTTGGAGACCCAGTACTTC,CASSQIKLAPLETQYF
NA,many,TRBV20-1,TRBJ2-7,TGCAGTGCTAGAGATTACAGAAAAGGGTCCTACGAGCAGTACTTC,CSARDYRKGSYEQYF
NA,few,TRBV25-1,TRBJ1-1,TGTGCCAGCAGTGTTGGCGGCCCTGGCTCGGCTTTCTTT,CASSVGGPGSAFF